This T cell receptor beta chain was recovered during a study of blood T cell repertoires in COVID-19. Study information: T cells, B-cell-depleted T cells, or PBMCs provided the cDNA or gDNA that served as material.

Original data processing: It was from reference gene primer amplification that nucleated cell counts were estimated. Profiling relied on immunoSEQ multiplex PCR, and the TCRdb table lists in-frame clones only, not all of them. V and J calls plus clone size are reproduced from that table; the DNA served to infer D and trimming. The table shows about 120,000 clones, with just under 90% occurring only once. This CDR3 is 14 amino acids long. Germline V CDR1 and CDR2: GTSNPN, SVGIG (reference sequence). V was pared by 1 base and J by 6 bases, with 5 bases of the junction left unmatched. The sample was peripheral blood. The chain joins TRBV30 to TRBJ2-1; TRBD2 agrees at 8 bases. The sequence was obtained from a woman in her 50s with acute or convalescent COVID-19. The CDR3 DNA reads TGTGCCTGGAGTGAGGGACTAGTCCTCAATGAGCAGTTCTTC. Residues: CAWSEGLVLNEQFF.